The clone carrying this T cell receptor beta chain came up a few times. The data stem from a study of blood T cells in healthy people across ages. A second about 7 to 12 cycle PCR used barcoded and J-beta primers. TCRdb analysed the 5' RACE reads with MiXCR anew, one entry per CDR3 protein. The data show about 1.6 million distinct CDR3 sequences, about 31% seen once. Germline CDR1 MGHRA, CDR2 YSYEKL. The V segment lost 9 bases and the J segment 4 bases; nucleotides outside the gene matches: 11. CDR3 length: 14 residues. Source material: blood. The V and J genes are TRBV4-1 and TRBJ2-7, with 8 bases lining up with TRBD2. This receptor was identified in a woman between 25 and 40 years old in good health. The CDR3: CASRVGLASYEQYF. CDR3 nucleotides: TGCGCCAGTAGGGTTGGACTAGCTTCGTACGAGCAGTACTTC.